This T cell receptor beta chain was retrieved from a study of blood T cell repertoires in COVID-19. In the original workflow: Amplifying reference gene primers gave estimates of nucleated cell counts. Some clones are missing from TCRdb's copy, which holds only in-frame ones; the method was immunoSEQ multiplex PCR. That table furnishes V, J and clone size, whereas the DNA furnished D and trimming. The sample consists of roughly 180,000 clones, 76% of them appearing once. This CDR3 comprises 13 residues. The germline V and J ends were trimmed by 6 bases and 1 base, with 9 bases remaining between them. In germline, CDR1 is MDHEN, CDR2 SYDVKM.

The chain is built from TRBV28 and TRBJ1-2, with D maybe TRBD1 (6 bases). This TCR derives from a woman aged 45 to 65 with active or convalescent COVID-19. The sequencing sample was made of peripheral blood. The CDR3 DNA is TGTGCCAGCAGCAACAGGGTTAACTATGGCTACACCTTC. Protein: CASSNRVNYGYTF.